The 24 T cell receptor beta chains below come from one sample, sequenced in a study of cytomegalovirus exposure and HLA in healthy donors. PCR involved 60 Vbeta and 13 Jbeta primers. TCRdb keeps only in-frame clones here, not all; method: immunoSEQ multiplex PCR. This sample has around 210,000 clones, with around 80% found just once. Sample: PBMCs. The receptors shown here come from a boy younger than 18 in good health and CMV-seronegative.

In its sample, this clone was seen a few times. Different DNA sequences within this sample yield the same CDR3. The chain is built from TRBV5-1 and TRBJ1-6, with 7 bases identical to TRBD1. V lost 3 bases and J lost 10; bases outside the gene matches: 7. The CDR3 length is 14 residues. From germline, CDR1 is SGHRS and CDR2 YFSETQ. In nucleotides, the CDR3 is TGCGCCAGCAGCTCTGACAGGGAGAGATCACCCCTCCACTTT. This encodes CASSSDRERSPLHF.

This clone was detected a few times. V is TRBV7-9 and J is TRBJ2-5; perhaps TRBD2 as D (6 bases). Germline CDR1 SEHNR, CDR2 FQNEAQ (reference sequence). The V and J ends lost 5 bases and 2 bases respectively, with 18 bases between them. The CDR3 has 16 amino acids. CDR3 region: CASSPGGRGIQETQYF. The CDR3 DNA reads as TGTGCCAGCAGCCCCGGGGGTCGGGGCATACAAGAGACCCAGTACTTC.

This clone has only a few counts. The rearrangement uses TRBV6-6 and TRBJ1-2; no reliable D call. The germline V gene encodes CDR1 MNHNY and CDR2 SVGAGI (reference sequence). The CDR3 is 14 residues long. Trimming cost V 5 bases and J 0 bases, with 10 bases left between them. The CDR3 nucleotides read TGTGCCAGCAGTCGGGGAGGGACTAACTATGGCTACACCTTC. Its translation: CASSRGGTNYGYTF.

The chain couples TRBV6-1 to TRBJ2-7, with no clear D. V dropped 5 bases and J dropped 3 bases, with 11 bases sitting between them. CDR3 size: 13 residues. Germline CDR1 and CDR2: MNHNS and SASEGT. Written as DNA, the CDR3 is TGTGCCAGCAGTCGAACAGTTGTCTACGAGCAGTACTTC. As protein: CASSRTVVYEQYF.

The CDR3 nucleotides are TGTGCCAGCAGCATCCGACTAGCGGGGGTGAGCACAGATACGCAGTATTTT. It specifies CASSIRLAGVSTDTQYF. The chain is built from TRBV11-3 and TRBJ2-3, with 12 bases identical to TRBD2. The CDR3 spans 17 residues. Germline CDR1 reads SGHNT; CDR2 reads YENEEA. The J segment lost 0 bases and the V segment lost 5 bases, leaving 6 bases of the junction unmatched.

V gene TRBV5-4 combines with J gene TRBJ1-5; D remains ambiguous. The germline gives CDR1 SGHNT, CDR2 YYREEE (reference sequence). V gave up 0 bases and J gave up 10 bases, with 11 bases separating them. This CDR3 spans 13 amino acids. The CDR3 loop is CASSLGALGPQHF. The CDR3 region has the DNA TGTGCCAGCAGCTTGGGGGCCCTCGGCCCCCAGCATTTT.

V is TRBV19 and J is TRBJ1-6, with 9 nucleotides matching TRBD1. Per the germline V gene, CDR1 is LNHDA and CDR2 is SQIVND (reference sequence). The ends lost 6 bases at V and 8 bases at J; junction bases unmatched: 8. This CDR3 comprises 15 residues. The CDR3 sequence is CASRAGTGIDSPLHF. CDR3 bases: TGTGCCAGTAGGGCCGGGACAGGGATAGATTCACCCCTCCACTTT.

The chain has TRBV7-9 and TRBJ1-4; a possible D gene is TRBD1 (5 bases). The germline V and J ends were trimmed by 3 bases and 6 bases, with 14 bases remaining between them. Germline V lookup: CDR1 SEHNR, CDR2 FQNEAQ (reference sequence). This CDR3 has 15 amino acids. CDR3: CASSFRSGHDEKLFF. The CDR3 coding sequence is TGTGCCAGCAGCTTTAGGTCAGGGCATGATGAAAAACTGTTTTTT.

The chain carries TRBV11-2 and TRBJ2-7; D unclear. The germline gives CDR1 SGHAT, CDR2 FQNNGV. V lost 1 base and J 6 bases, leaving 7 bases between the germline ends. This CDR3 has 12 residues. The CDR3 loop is CASSLGRSEQYF. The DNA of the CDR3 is TGTGCCAGCAGCTTAGGTAGATCCGAGCAGTACTTC.

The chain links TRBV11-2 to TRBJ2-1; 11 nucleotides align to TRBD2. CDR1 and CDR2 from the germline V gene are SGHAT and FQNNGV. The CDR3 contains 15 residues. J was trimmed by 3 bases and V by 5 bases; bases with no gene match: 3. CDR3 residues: CASSRLAGGYNEQFF. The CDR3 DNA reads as TGTGCCAGCAGCCGGCTAGCGGGGGGCTACAATGAGCAGTTCTTC.

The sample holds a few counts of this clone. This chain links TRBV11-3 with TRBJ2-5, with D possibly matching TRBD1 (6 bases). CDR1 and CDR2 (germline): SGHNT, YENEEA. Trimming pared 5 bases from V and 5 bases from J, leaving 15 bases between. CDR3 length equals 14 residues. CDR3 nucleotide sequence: TGTGCCAGCAGCCCAGGACAGTCGGAGGAGACCCAGTACTTC. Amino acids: CASSPGQSEETQYF.

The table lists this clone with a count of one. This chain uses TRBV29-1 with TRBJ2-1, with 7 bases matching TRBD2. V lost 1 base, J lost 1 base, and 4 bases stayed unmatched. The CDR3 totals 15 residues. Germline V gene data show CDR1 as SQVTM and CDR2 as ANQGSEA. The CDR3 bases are TGCAGCGTTGAAGGACTAGCCCAATCCTACAATGAGCAGTTCTTC. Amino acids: CSVEGLAQSYNEQFF.

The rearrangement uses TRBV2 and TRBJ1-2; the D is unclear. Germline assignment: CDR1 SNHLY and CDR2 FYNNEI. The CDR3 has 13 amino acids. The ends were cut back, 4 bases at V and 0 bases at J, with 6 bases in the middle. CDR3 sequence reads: CASSAQTNYGYTF. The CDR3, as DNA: TGTGCCAGCAGTGCGCAGACTAACTATGGCTACACCTTC.

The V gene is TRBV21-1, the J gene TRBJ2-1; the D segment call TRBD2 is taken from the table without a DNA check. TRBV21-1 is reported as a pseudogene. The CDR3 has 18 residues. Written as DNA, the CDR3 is TGTGCCAGCAGCAGTGGAGGGAGCGGGAGAGTACGAGACAATGAGCAGTTCTTC. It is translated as CASSSGGSGRVRDNEQFF.

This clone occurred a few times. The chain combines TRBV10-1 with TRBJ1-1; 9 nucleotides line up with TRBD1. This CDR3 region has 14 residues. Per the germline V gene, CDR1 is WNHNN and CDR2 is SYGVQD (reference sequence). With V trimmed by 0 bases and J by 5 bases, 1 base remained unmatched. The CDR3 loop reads CASSESGTGTEAFF. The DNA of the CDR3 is TGCGCCAGCAGTGAGTCGGGGACAGGGACTGAAGCTTTCTTT.

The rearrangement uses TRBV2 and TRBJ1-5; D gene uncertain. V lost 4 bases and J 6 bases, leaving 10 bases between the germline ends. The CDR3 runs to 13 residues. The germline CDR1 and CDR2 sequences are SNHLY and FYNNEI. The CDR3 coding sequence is TGTGCCAGCAGTGGAGAGGGTAGTCAGCCCCAGCATTTT. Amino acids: CASSGEGSQPQHF.

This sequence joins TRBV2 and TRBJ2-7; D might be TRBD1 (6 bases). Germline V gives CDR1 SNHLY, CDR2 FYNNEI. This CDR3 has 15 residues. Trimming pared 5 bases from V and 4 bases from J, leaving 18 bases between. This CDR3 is CASSFVSGGKYEQYF. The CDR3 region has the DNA TGTGCCAGCAGTTTCGTTTCTGGGGGCAAGTACGAGCAGTACTTC.

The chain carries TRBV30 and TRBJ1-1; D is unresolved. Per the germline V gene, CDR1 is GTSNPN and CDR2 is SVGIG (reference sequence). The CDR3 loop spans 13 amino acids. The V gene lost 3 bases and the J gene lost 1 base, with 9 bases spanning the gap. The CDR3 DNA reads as TGTGCCTGGAGGTTCAGACAGAACACTGAAGCTTTCTTT. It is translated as CAWRFRQNTEAFF.

This CDR3 is CATQGGGGQPQHF. In DNA form, the CDR3 reads TGTGCCACCCAAGGGGGCGGTGGTCAGCCCCAGCATTTT. The chain employs TRBV27 and TRBJ1-5; 7 positions agree with TRBD1. CDR1 MNHEY and CDR2 SMNVEV come from the germline V gene (reference sequence). The CDR3 is made up of 13 amino acids. The ends lost 10 bases at V and 6 bases at J; junction bases unmatched: 9.

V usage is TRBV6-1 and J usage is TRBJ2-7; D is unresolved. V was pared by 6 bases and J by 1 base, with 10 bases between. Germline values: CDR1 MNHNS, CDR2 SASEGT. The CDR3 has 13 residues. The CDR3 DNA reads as TGTGCCAGCAGCGCCGTCGGTTCCTACGAGCAGTACTTC. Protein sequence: CASSAVGSYEQYF.

CDR3 sequence reads: CASSFFLRGDTYEQYF. The CDR3 DNA sequence: TGTGCCAGCAGTTTCTTTCTACGGGGGGACACCTACGAGCAGTACTTC. The chain couples TRBV27 to TRBJ2-7; D is possibly TRBD2 (7 bases). V lost 3 bases to trimming and J lost 2 bases, with 17 bases between them. CDR1 is MNHEY and CDR2 is SMNVEV in the germline V gene (reference sequence). There are 16 residues in the CDR3.

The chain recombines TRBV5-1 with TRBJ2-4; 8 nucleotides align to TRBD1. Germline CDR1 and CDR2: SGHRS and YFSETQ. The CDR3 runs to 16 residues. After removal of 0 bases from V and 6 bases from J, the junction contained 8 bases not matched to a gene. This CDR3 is CASSLGAGGLPNIQYF. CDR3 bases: TGCGCCAGCAGCTTGGGGGCAGGGGGCCTTCCAAACATTCAGTACTTC.

CDR3 nucleotides: TGTGCCAGCAGCAGGACAGGGGGTTTTGTTTCACCCCTCCACTTT. Translating gives CASSRTGGFVSPLHF. The chain combines TRBV6-5 with TRBJ1-6; 10 bases align to TRBD1. Per germline, CDR1 MNHEY and CDR2 SVGAGI. This CDR3 is 15 amino acids long. The V and J ends lost 6 bases and 9 bases, in that order; junction bases with no gene match: 8.

In nucleotides, the CDR3 is TGTGCCAGCAGAGTAGAAGGGGGTTACACTGAAGCTTTCTTT. Amino acid sequence: CASRVEGGYTEAFF. The chain links TRBV13 to TRBJ1-1; maybe TRBD1 (6 bases). Germline lookup yields CDR1 PRHDT and CDR2 FYEKMQ (reference sequence). The CDR3 covers 14 residues. V was shortened by 6 bases and J by 3 bases, with 14 bases between the two germline ends. Full variable domain (outside the CDR3, taken from reference TRBV13 and TRBJ1-1): AAGVIQSPRHLIKEKRETATLKCYPIPRHDTVYWYQQGPGQDPQFLISFYEKMQSDKGSIPDRFSAQQFSDYHSELNMSSLELGDSALYFCASRVEGGYTEAFFGQGTRLTVV.